A single sample gave rise to the 20 T cell receptor beta chains below, sequenced in a study of blood T cell repertoires in COVID-19. TCRdb keeps only in-frame clones here, not all; method: immunoSEQ multiplex PCR. The sample carries approximately 380,000 clones, 88% recorded once. Material: PBMCs or T cells enriched from blood (not recorded which). The receptors originated from a woman under 30 who had recovered from COVID-19.

The chain joins TRBV30 to TRBJ1-1; D is unclear. The germline V gene has CDR1 GTSNPN and CDR2 SVGIG (reference sequence). The CDR3 length is 14 residues. Trimming stripped 3 bases from V and 3 bases from J, with 14 bases between. CDR3 bases: TGTGCCTGGAGGGTGACCGGGCGGGACACTGAAGCTTTCTTT. Translation gives CAWRVTGRDTEAFF.

The V and J genes are TRBV9 and TRBJ2-5; 11 bases agree with TRBD2. The CDR3 spans 15 residues. CDR1 is SGDLS and CDR2 is YYNGEE in the germline V gene. The J segment lost 5 bases and the V segment lost 0 bases, leaving 3 bases of the junction unmatched. CDR3 DNA sequence: TGTGCCAGCAGCGTAGGTTCTAGCGGGGGGGAGACCCAGTACTTC. Its translation is CASSVGSSGGETQYF.

This clone has a single count. V and J are TRBV7-3 and TRBJ1-1; the D gene is possibly TRBD1 (5 bases). There are 17 residues in the CDR3. Germline V gene data show CDR1 as SGHTA and CDR2 as FQGTGA. The ends were cut back, 5 bases at V and 0 bases at J, with 19 bases in the middle. In DNA form, the CDR3 reads TGTGCCAGCAGCCCCGCATCCTTGACAGCAATGAACACTGAAGCTTTCTTT. It translates to CASSPASLTAMNTEAFF.

Notes on this clone: The identical CDR3 is also encoded by other nucleotide sequences in the sample. The CDR3 region is CASSLGGNYGYTF. The CDR3 nucleotides read TGTGCCAGCAGCTTGGGCGGGAACTATGGCTACACCTTC. V is TRBV5-6 and J is TRBJ1-2; no reliable D call. The CDR3 length is 13 residues. V lost 0 bases and J lost 2, with 5 bases in between. CDR1 and CDR2 (germline): SGHDT, YYEEEE. Variable domain in full (rest from reference TRBV5-6 and TRBJ1-2): DAGVTQSPTHLIKTRGQQVTLRCSPKSGHDTVSWYQQALGQGPQFIFQYYEEEERQRGNFPDRFSGHQFPNYSSELNVNALLLGDSALYLCASSLGGNYGYTFGSGTRLTVV.

Regarding this clone: Different DNA sequences within this sample yield the same CDR3. The CDR3 DNA sequence: TGTGCCAGCAGCTTGGCGGGTAACTATGGCTACACCTTC. This codes for CASSLAGNYGYTF. The rearrangement joins TRBV5-4 to TRBJ1-2, with D hard to call. Trimming removed 0 bases from V and 1 base from J, with 4 bases in between. The CDR3 extends over 13 amino acids. The V gene's germline CDR1 is SGHNT and CDR2 YYREEE (reference sequence).

V is TRBV7-2 and J is TRBJ1-2; 11 nucleotides agree with TRBD1. Per the germline V gene, CDR1 is SGHTA and CDR2 is FQGNSA. The CDR3 is 17 amino acids. J lost 8 bases, V lost 5 bases, and 16 bases had no gene match. This CDR3 reads CASSLRDRGFGVWGYTF. The CDR3 nucleotides are TGTGCCAGCAGCCTACGGGACAGGGGGTTTGGTGTCTGGGGCTACACCTTC.

The chain uses TRBV30 and TRBJ2-6, with D possibly being TRBD1 (6 bases). Deletions cut 4 bases from V and 9 bases from J, with 28 bases between. The CDR3 has 18 residues. Germline values: CDR1 GTSNPN, CDR2 SVGIG (reference sequence). The CDR3 DNA is TGTGCCTGGACGTACCCGCTCACAGGGTCGGGTATGGGCAACGTCCTGACTTTC. Amino acids: CAWTYPLTGSGMGNVLTF.

About this clone: The same CDR3 can be traced to other DNA sequences in this sample. The chain is built from TRBV2 and TRBJ2-5; unclear D gene. The CDR3 length is 11 residues. The V and J ends lost 3 bases and 4 bases respectively, with 3 bases between them. CDR1 and CDR2 (germline): SNHLY, FYNNEI. CDR3 in amino acids: CASSEAETQYF. The CDR3 bases are TGTGCCAGCAGTGAGGCAGAGACCCAGTACTTC.

The table lists this clone with a few counts. CDR3 protein: CASSPRPTPRHKGYTF. Here the CDR3 DNA reads TGTGCCAGTAGTCCAAGACCGACTCCCCGTCATAAAGGCTACACCTTC. The rearrangement joins TRBV19 to TRBJ1-2, with D uncertain. The ends were cut back, 5 bases at V and 8 bases at J, with 24 bases in the middle. Germline CDR1 LNHDA, CDR2 SQIVND (reference sequence). The CDR3 runs to 16 residues.

This chain joins TRBV2 and TRBJ2-2; D might be TRBD1 or TRBD2, each matching 6 bases. V was shortened by 8 bases and J by 4 bases, with 14 bases between the two germline ends. The CDR3 is 14 residues long. The germline CDR1 and CDR2 sequences are SNHLY and FYNNEI. DNA for the CDR3: TGTGCCAGCTGTGGGGGGCCGGGCACCGGGGAGCTGTTTTTT. This codes for CASCGGPGTGELFF.

The rearrangement uses TRBV12-3 or TRBV12-4 and TRBJ2-2, with D possibly being TRBD2 (7 bases). V was trimmed by 3 bases and J by 6 bases, leaving 8 bases between them. The CDR3 runs to 13 residues. CDR3 coding DNA: TGTGCCAGCAGTTTCGGGGGGCCCGGGGAGCTGTTTTTT. Amino acid sequence: CASSFGGPGELFF.

The V and J genes are TRBV18 and TRBJ1-1; TRBD1 might be the D (5 bases). Germline CDR1 and CDR2: KGHSH and LQKENI. This CDR3 region has 13 residues. V lost 6 bases to trimming and J lost 3 bases, with 11 bases between them. The CDR3 nucleotides read TGTGCCAGCTCCCCAGTAGGGGACACTGAAGCTTTCTTT. As protein: CASSPVGDTEAFF.

The rearrangement uses TRBV7-2 and TRBJ2-7; tentatively, D is TRBD1 (5 bases). This CDR3 has 13 residues. V was shortened by 3 bases and J by 3 bases, with 9 bases between the two germline ends. Germline V lookup: CDR1 SGHTA, CDR2 FQGNSA. In DNA form, the CDR3 reads TGTGCCAGCAGCTTTGAACAGGACTACGAGCAGTACTTC. Translation gives CASSFEQDYEQYF.

The rearrangement uses TRBV18 and TRBJ1-5, with a weak D call TRBD1 (5 bases). V was trimmed by 3 bases and J by 3 bases, leaving 9 bases between them. Germline loops: CDR1 KGHSH, CDR2 LQKENI. The CDR3 is 14 amino acids. The CDR3 is CASSPLTVNQPQHF. The CDR3 bases are TGTGCCAGCTCACCCTTGACAGTCAATCAGCCCCAGCATTTT.

This rearrangement joins TRBV5-1 to TRBJ2-7; 7 bases match TRBD1. J gave up 3 bases and V 2 bases, and 5 bases lay outside the gene matches. From germline, CDR1 is SGHRS and CDR2 YFSETQ. CDR3 length: 14 amino acids. As DNA, the CDR3 is TGCGCCAGCAGCTTCGGGACAGACGACTACGAGCAGTACTTC. Translation gives CASSFGTDDYEQYF.

The rearrangement uses TRBV7-9 and TRBJ2-4, with 8 bases that match TRBD1. The CDR3 is made up of 15 amino acids. V lost 5 bases and J lost 5; bases outside the gene matches: 8. Germline CDR1 SEHNR, CDR2 FQNEAQ (reference sequence). This chain's CDR3 is CASSARTGLENIQYF. The CDR3 DNA is TGTGCCAGCAGCGCGCGGACAGGGTTGGAAAACATTCAGTACTTC.

J is TRBJ1-3 and V is TRBV29-1, with 9 bases that match TRBD1. The V segment lost 4 bases and the J segment 4 bases; nucleotides outside the gene matches: 5. The CDR3 covers 14 residues. Germline V gene sequence: CDR1 SQVTM, CDR2 ANQGSEA. For the CDR3, the DNA is TGCAGCGTTGGACTGGACAGGGGAGGAAACACCATATATTTT. Encoded protein: CSVGLDRGGNTIYF.

The chain is built from TRBV10-2 and TRBJ2-7, with D hard to call. Germline assignment: CDR1 WSHSY and CDR2 SAAADI. Trimming removed 0 bases from V and 0 bases from J, with 12 bases in between. The CDR3 length is 16 residues. The chain's CDR3 is CASSESSVVYSYEQYF. In nucleotides, the CDR3 is TGCGCCAGCAGTGAGTCTTCGGTGGTATACTCCTACGAGCAGTACTTC.

This chain uses TRBV10-3 with TRBJ2-2, with D maybe TRBD2 (6 bases). The CDR3 sequence is 14 residues long. Germline V CDR1 and CDR2: ENHRY, SYGVKD. Trimming took 5 bases from V and 5 from J, leaving 12 bases between them. The CDR3 DNA is TGTGCCATCAGTTTTAGCGGAGAAACCGGGGAGCTGTTTTTT. Amino acid sequence: CAISFSGETGELFF.

The chain links TRBV6-5 to TRBJ1-2, with D perhaps TRBD1 (5 bases). The CDR3 totals 14 residues. Germline-derived CDR1 and CDR2 are MNHEY and SVGAGI. V lost 6 bases to trimming and J lost 4 bases, with 15 bases between them. The DNA of the CDR3 is TGTGCCAGCAGCCCGACCTCAGGGATCTATGGCTACACCTTC. This encodes CASSPTSGIYGYTF.